These 5 T cell receptor beta chains originate from one sample sequenced in a study of blood T cell repertoires in COVID-19. Repertoires were generated with immunoSEQ multiplex PCR, while TCRdb's copy carries only in-frame clones and drops some. This table has about 65,000 clones, 90% appearing once. Sequenced sample: peripheral blood. The origin of the receptors is a man between 60 and 75 years old with acute or convalescent COVID-19.

V and J are TRBV19 and TRBJ1-2; 9 bases line up with TRBD1. Germline V lookup: CDR1 LNHDA, CDR2 SQIVND (reference sequence). V gave up 6 bases and J gave up 10 bases; unmatched junction bases: 18. The CDR3 runs 16 residues. Here the CDR3 DNA reads TGTGCCAGTAGGCCCGGACAGGGGATCTTCCCCGGATACTACACCTTC. It codes for CASRPGQGIFPGYYTF. The variable domain in full, completed from reference TRBV19 and TRBJ1-2, reads DGGITQSPKYLFRKEGQNVTLSCEQNLNHDAMYWYRQDPGQGLRLIYYSQIVNDFQKGDIAEGYSVSREKKESFPLTVTSAQKNPTAFYLCASRPGQGIFPGYYTFGSGTRLTVV.

J is TRBJ1-5 and V is TRBV7-3, with D possibly matching TRBD1 (5 bases). V was shortened by 2 bases and J by 1 base, with 9 bases between the two germline ends. CDR3 length equals 15 residues. Germline-derived CDR1 and CDR2 are SGHTA and FQGTGA. CDR3 loop: CASSLSGMSNQPQHF. DNA for the CDR3: TGTGCCAGCAGCTTATCAGGGATGAGCAATCAGCCCCAGCATTTT.

V usage is TRBV4-1 and J usage is TRBJ1-2, with D perhaps TRBD1 (6 bases). CDR3 size: 15 residues. The germline V gene has CDR1 MGHRA and CDR2 YSYEKL. Trimming took off 0 bases at V and 4 bases at J, with 12 bases between the two ends. This chain's CDR3 is CASSQDPGTLYGYTF. CDR3 coding DNA: TGCGCCAGCAGCCAAGATCCCGGGACACTCTATGGCTACACCTTC.

Points on this clone: Sequence at one end of the junction differs from germline and may be a read error. Other DNA sequences within the sample encode an identical CDR3. The chain employs TRBV6-5 and TRBJ1-2; maybe TRBD1 (6 bases). Germline V gene lookup returns CDR1 MNHEY and CDR2 SVGAGI. This CDR3 is built from 13 residues. The CDR3 protein is CASSSQGYYGYTF. The CDR3 DNA reads TGCGCCAGCAGTTCTCAGGGGTACTATGGCTACACCTTC.

The chain couples TRBV30 to TRBJ2-1, with TRBD1 identical over 11 bases. The trim removed 2 bases at V and 5 bases at J, leaving 8 bases unmatched. Germline CDR1 GTSNPN, CDR2 SVGIG (reference sequence). The CDR3 spans 16 residues. CDR3 DNA sequence: TGTGCCTGGAGTAGAAGAACGGGACAGGGGGACAATGAGCAGTTCTTC. It encodes CAWSRRTGQGDNEQFF.